This section outlines one T cell receptor (beta chain) sequence together with its context. What it recognizes is unknown. This record comes from a study of cytomegalovirus exposure and HLA in healthy donors. Germline values: CDR1 MNHEY, CDR2 SMNVEV (reference sequence). This CDR3 is built from 16 residues. Germline trimming cut 5 bases from V and 4 bases from J; bases unmatched to any gene: 10. Assay: immunoSEQ multiplex PCR; the TCRdb copy retains only in-frame clones and omits some. Of 250,000 to 350,000 clones in the sample, roughly 88% were seen once. Study outcomes and limitations: It was about 150 TCR beta chains that were listed as cytomegalovirus-associated.

This sequence joins TRBV27 and TRBJ1-2; TRBD1 matches at 10 bases. Sequencing was done on a sample of PBMCs. The source of this sequence is a man under 40 in good health and CMV-seronegative. The CDR3 reads CASSRQGADGSYGYTF. The CDR3 DNA sequence: TGTGCCAGCAGTAGACAGGGGGCTGATGGCTCCTATGGCTACACCTTC.